This TCR beta chain was sequenced in a study of neoadjuvant anti-PD-1 for oral cavity cancer. Study overall: Patients without progression got a fourth dose around day 43.

Cohort: HPV-negative, locally advanced oral cavity squamous cell carcinoma patients. The germline CDR1 and CDR2 sequences are SGHRS and YFSETQ. The V end was cut by 0 bases, the J end by 7 bases, with 14 bases between. The CDR3 extends over 15 amino acids. PBMC libraries mostly used about 500 ng of input genomic DNA, with six replicates per sample. TCRdb's copy holds only in-frame clones and misses some; the assay was immunoSEQ multiplex PCR. The data hold about 81,000 clones, with about 84% observed a single time. The rearrangement uses TRBV5-1 and TRBJ1-5; weak D call: TRBD1 (6 bases). The TCR was taken from a person between 40 and 80 years old with oral cavity squamous cell carcinoma. This sample comprised PBMCs, obtained before nivolumab (anti-PD-1) treatment. CDR3 bases: TGCGCCAGCAGCTTGGATGGCAGGGGCGAACAGCCCCAGCATTTT. Translated, it gives CASSLDGRGEQPQHF.